This T cell receptor (beta chain) came from a study of shared clonotypes between healthy human individuals. About the research overall: A donor's plate count was three for CD4 naive and three for CD4 memory; CD8 naive had two and CD8 memory one.

Points on this clone: Antigen: not known.

General study points: Some naive CD4 clonotypes, roughly 4.5%, turned up in common across a few donors. Clonotypes shared by all four donors outscored non-shared clonotypes in generation probability.

Assay: immunoSEQ multiplex PCR; the TCRdb copy retains only in-frame clones and omits some. The data contain roughly 500,000 clones, around 96% of them singletons. The ends were cut back, 0 bases at V and 5 bases at J, with 13 bases in the middle. The CDR3 spans 16 residues. Germline V gene sequence: CDR1 LNHNV, CDR2 YYDKDF (reference sequence). The specimen was naive CD4+ T cells sorted from blood. Subset given: CD45RA+ positively selected. The J gene is TRBJ1-4, the V gene TRBV15; D is unresolved. The clonotype comes from a woman aged 25-40 years in good health. The CDR3: CATSRDIFATNEKLFF. DNA of the CDR3: TGTGCCACCAGCAGAGACATTTTTGCCACCAATGAAAAACTGTTTTTT.